The 29 T cell receptor beta chains reported below all come from one sample, sequenced in a study of CD8+ T cells in alopecia areata. As the sequencing template, cDNA was produced by extracting RNA and reverse transcribing it. Libraries were prepared by immunoSEQ multiplex PCR; TCRdb keeps only in-frame clonotypes and omits some of them. Among 120,000 to 150,000 clones listed, 85% to 90% were seen once. Source: CD8+ T cells sorted from blood, taken at week 0. The receptors come from a human donor with alopecia areata.

The rearrangement uses TRBV11-1 and TRBJ2-2, with TRBD1 matching 8 bases. The CDR3 sequence is 16 residues long. V was clipped by 8 bases and J by 2 bases; unmatched bases: 10. Germline V CDR1 and CDR2: SGHAT, FQDESV (reference sequence). CDR3 nucleotide sequence: TGTGCCAGCCGACCCACGACAGGGGACAACACCGGGGAGCTGTTTTTT. Protein sequence: CASRPTTGDNTGELFF.

This clone was detected a few times. The chain has TRBV29-1 and TRBJ2-5; the match to TRBD1 covers 7 bases. V lost 7 bases and J lost 4; bases outside the gene matches: 18. The CDR3 contains 16 residues. Looked up from germline, CDR1 is SQVTM and CDR2 is ANQGSEA. CDR3 DNA sequence: TGCAGCGCGTCATCCCCTGAACAGGGGTCGAGAGAGACCCAGTACTTC. Translated, it gives CSASSPEQGSRETQYF.

This clone has just one count. Other DNA sequences from this sample encode an identical CDR3 as well. The rearrangement uses TRBV29-1 and TRBJ2-7; TRBD1 matches 7 bases. The junction had 3 bases not matched to a gene; V was cut back by 6 bases and J by 1 base. This CDR3 contains 12 residues. The germline V gene has CDR1 SQVTM and CDR2 ANQGSEA. The CDR3 is CSVVQGSYEQYF. The DNA for the CDR3 is TGCAGCGTAGTACAGGGGTCCTACGAGCAGTACTTC.

The chain couples TRBV7-9 to TRBJ2-3; D may be TRBD1 (6 bases). The CDR3 length is 17 residues. Trimming shortened V by 0 bases and J by 0 bases, and 13 bases separated the two germline ends. The germline V gene has CDR1 SEHNR and CDR2 FQNEAQ (reference sequence). CDR3 bases: TGTGCCAGCAGCTTAGCCCAAGACAGGAGAAGCACAGATACGCAGTATTTT. It encodes CASSLAQDRRSTDTQYF. The variable domain in full, with the rest retrieved from reference TRBV7-9 and TRBJ2-3, is DTGVSQNPRHKITKRGQNVTFRCDPISEHNRLYWYRQTLGQGPEFLTYFQNEAQLEKSRLLSDRFSAERPKGSFSTLEIQRTEQGDSAMYLCASSLAQDRRSTDTQYFGPGTRLTVL.

J is TRBJ2-7 and V is TRBV5-4, with 11 bases aligning to TRBD2. CDR3 length: 14 amino acids. J was trimmed by 2 bases and V by 5 bases; bases with no gene match: 3. Germline CDR1 and CDR2: SGHNT and YYREEE (reference sequence). The CDR3 region is CASRGTSGAYEQYF. As DNA, the CDR3 is TGTGCCAGCAGAGGGACTAGCGGAGCCTACGAGCAGTACTTC.

V usage is TRBV27 and J usage is TRBJ1-4; no clear D gene. Germline V CDR1 and CDR2: MNHEY, SMNVEV (reference sequence). The CDR3 consists of 13 residues. Trimming left V 8 bases short and J 4 bases short, with 11 bases between. This CDR3 reads CASAPIDNEKLFF. The CDR3 DNA is TGTGCCAGCGCTCCGATCGATAATGAAAAACTGTTTTTT.

The sample holds a few counts of this clone. The CDR3 DNA sequence: TGCGCCAGCAGCCAGGAAGCGGACAGGGCCACTGAAGCTTTCTTT. Amino acids: CASSQEADRATEAFF. This sequence joins TRBV4-1 and TRBJ1-1; 8 nucleotides agree with TRBD1. Trimming took 3 bases from V and 4 from J; bases not matched to a gene: 7. Germline CDR1 reads MGHRA; CDR2 reads YSYEKL. The CDR3 has 15 amino acids.

The rearrangement uses TRBV2 and TRBJ1-5; no clear D. The germline gives CDR1 SNHLY, CDR2 FYNNEI. This CDR3 region has 15 residues. V lost 7 bases and J lost 1, with 14 bases in between. Here the CDR3 DNA reads TGTGCCAGCACCGAAGACATGTGGAGCAATCAGCCCCAGCATTTT. This gives the protein CASTEDMWSNQPQHF.

The V and J genes are TRBV4-1 and TRBJ2-7, with 8 positions matching TRBD2. The CDR3 is 15 amino acids. With 0 bases clipped from V and 5 bases from J, the junction kept 6 bases outside the gene matches. CDR1 is MGHRA, CDR2 YSYEKL, per germline. CDR3 nucleotide sequence: TGCGCCAGCAGCCAAGAATCAAGCGGGAGCCACGAGCAGTACTTC. It codes for CASSQESSGSHEQYF.

V and J are TRBV6-5 and TRBJ2-2; D is unclear. This CDR3 is built from 12 residues. The V gene's germline CDR1 is MNHEY and CDR2 SVGAGI. V lost 7 bases and J 6 bases, leaving 9 bases between the germline ends. This chain's CDR3 is CASKSDAGELFF. CDR3 bases: TGTGCCAGCAAGTCGGATGCCGGGGAGCTGTTTTTT.

The chain recombines TRBV11-3 with TRBJ2-6, with unresolved D. The V gene's germline CDR1 is SGHNT and CDR2 YENEEA. This CDR3 spans 17 amino acids. Trimming pared 0 bases from V and 0 bases from J, leaving 9 bases between. The CDR3 region is CASSLDLGDSGANVLTF. The CDR3 region has the DNA TGTGCCAGCAGCTTAGATCTCGGTGACTCTGGGGCCAACGTCCTGACTTTC.

Details on this clone: This same CDR3 is encoded by further DNA sequences in the sample. The CDR3 loop reads CASSLGVYEQYF. CDR3 bases: TGTGCCAGCAGCTTAGGTGTGTACGAGCAGTACTTC. This chain uses TRBV5-4 with TRBJ2-7; D is unresolved. This CDR3 has 12 residues. Germline loops: CDR1 SGHNT, CDR2 YYREEE (reference sequence). V lost 2 bases and J 4 bases, leaving 7 bases between the germline ends.

This chain connects TRBV6-5 to TRBJ1-1, with 7 bases aligning to TRBD1. The CDR3 has 15 amino acids. Germline trimming cut 6 bases from V and 5 bases from J; bases unmatched to any gene: 12. The V gene's germline CDR1 is MNHEY and CDR2 SVGAGI. This CDR3 reads CASSMQQGKETEAFF. CDR3 nucleotides: TGTGCCAGCAGCATGCAACAGGGGAAGGAGACTGAAGCTTTCTTT.

The V and J genes are TRBV28 and TRBJ2-1, with 9 bases aligning to TRBD2. Germline CDR1 reads MDHEN; CDR2 reads SYDVKM. Trimming cost V 2 bases and J 4 bases; bases outside gene matches: 9. The CDR3 is made up of 17 amino acids. In nucleotides, the CDR3 is TGTGCCAGCAGTTTAGTCCTTGATAGCGGGAGTTACAATGAGCAGTTCTTC. This sequence encodes CASSLVLDSGSYNEQFF.

The rearrangement uses TRBV7-9 and TRBJ1-2, with 9 bases that match TRBD1. The CDR3 contains 15 residues. Trimming cost V 4 bases and J 4 bases; bases outside gene matches: 7. Germline CDR1 is SEHNR and CDR2 is FQNEAQ (reference sequence). CDR3 loop: CASSSGQGRFYGYTF. The DNA for the CDR3 is TGTGCCAGCAGCTCCGGACAGGGGCGCTTCTATGGCTACACCTTC.

A few counts support this clone. The chain couples TRBV9 to TRBJ2-3, with D uncertain. Trimming cost V 7 bases and J 11 bases, with 8 bases left between them. Per germline, CDR1 SGDLS and CDR2 YYNGEE. CDR3 size: 9 residues. The CDR3 spells CASGSMQYF. The DNA for the CDR3 is TGTGCCAGCGGTTCCATGCAGTATTTT.

The V and J genes are TRBV19 and TRBJ2-1, with D possibly matching TRBD1 (5 bases). V lost 8 bases to trimming and J lost 4 bases, with 9 bases between them. Germline assignment: CDR1 LNHDA and CDR2 SQIVND (reference sequence). This CDR3 contains 12 residues. This CDR3 reads CASSDSYNEQFF. CDR3 bases: TGTGCCAGTTCCGACAGTTACAATGAGCAGTTCTTC.

This chain joins TRBV7-9 and TRBJ2-3; D is perhaps TRBD2 (6 bases). The V end lost 1 base, the J end lost 8 bases, and 22 bases lay between the germline ends. The CDR3 runs to 17 residues. CDR1 and CDR2 from the germline V gene are SEHNR and FQNEAQ (reference sequence). CDR3 amino acids: CASSLGCRDWCLFTQYF. As DNA, the CDR3 is TGTGCCAGCAGCTTAGGGTGTCGGGACTGGTGCCTTTTTACGCAGTATTTT.

The chain recombines TRBV7-3 with TRBJ1-1, with TRBD1 matching over 10 bases. V dropped 5 bases and J dropped 3; count of bases not matched to a gene: 3. The CDR3 length is 14 residues. Germline V gene lookup returns CDR1 SGHTA and CDR2 FQGTGA. CDR3 region: CASSEGTGDTEAFF. The CDR3 DNA reads as TGTGCCAGCAGCGAGGGGACAGGGGACACTGAAGCTTTCTTT.

This sequence joins TRBV7-2 and TRBJ2-1; D perhaps matches TRBD1 (5 bases). Germline values: CDR1 SGHTA, CDR2 FQGNSA. Between the trimmed V and J ends, which lost 2 bases and 5 bases, there was a span of 13 bases. The CDR3 loop spans 15 amino acids. CDR3 protein: CASSLQGFGDNEQFF. Written as DNA, the CDR3 is TGTGCCAGCAGCTTACAGGGCTTTGGCGACAATGAGCAGTTCTTC.

The V gene is TRBV5-6, the J gene TRBJ2-4; D remains ambiguous. In germline, CDR1 is SGHDT, CDR2 YYEEEE. This CDR3 has 14 amino acids. Trimming shortened V by 5 bases and J by 0 bases, and 9 bases separated the two germline ends. CDR3 DNA sequence: TGTGCCAGCAGTTCGGACCTAGCCAAAAACATTCAGTACTTC. Amino acid sequence: CASSSDLAKNIQYF.

This chain connects TRBV7-9 to TRBJ2-7; D is ambiguous. Trimming removed 5 bases from V and 4 bases from J, with 12 bases in between. The CDR3 consists of 13 residues. The V gene's germline CDR1 is SEHNR and CDR2 FQNEAQ (reference sequence). CDR3 bases: TGTGCCAGCAGCGGCGAACCCTCGTACGAGCAGTACTTC. Translation: CASSGEPSYEQYF.

The count of this clone is one. The gene calls are TRBV5-1 and TRBJ2-1, with unresolved D. The CDR3 consists of 9 residues. V lost 5 bases and J lost 12, with 6 bases in between. CDR1 and CDR2 (germline): SGHRS, YFSETQ. The CDR3 loop is CASSMRQFF. In DNA, the CDR3 is TGCGCCAGCAGTATGAGGCAGTTCTTC. Full variable domain (outside the CDR3, taken from reference TRBV5-1 and TRBJ2-1): KAGVTQTPRYLIKTRGQQVTLSCSPISGHRSVSWYQQTPGQGLQFLFEYFSETQRNKGNFPGRFSGRQFSNSRSEMNVSTLELGDSALYLCASSMRQFFGPGTRLTVL.

On this clone: A read error may account for a junction end that differs from germline. CDR3 sequence (DNA): TGTGCCAGCAGCTTAGCGGGGGGGAGCTCCCACGAGCAGTACTTC. Amino acid sequence: CASSLAGGSSHEQYF. This chain links TRBV11-2 with TRBJ2-7, with TRBD2 matching 8 bases. The CDR3 consists of 15 residues. The germline CDR1 and CDR2 sequences are SGHAT and FQNNGV.

The V call is TRBV7-2, the J call TRBJ1-2, with D unresolved. Germline CDR1 is SGHTA and CDR2 is FQGNSA. The V and J ends lost 11 bases and 2 bases respectively, with 12 bases between them. This CDR3 comprises 12 residues. CDR3 amino acids: CALLAGNYGYTF. Here the CDR3 DNA reads TGTGCCCTTTTGGCAGGAAACTATGGCTACACCTTC.

The genes are TRBV7-3 and TRBJ2-1; 8 bases align to TRBD1. This CDR3 region has 14 residues. Per the germline V gene, CDR1 is SGHTA and CDR2 is FQGTGA. V trimming: 5 bases; J trimming: 6 bases; junction bases outside the gene matches: 6. The CDR3 region has the DNA TGTGCCAGCAGCGAGGGGACAGGCGCCAATGAGCAGTTCTTC. Amino acids: CASSEGTGANEQFF.

This chain links TRBV7-3 with TRBJ2-1; D might be TRBD2 (7 bases). This CDR3 comprises 12 residues. The V gene's germline CDR1 is SGHTA and CDR2 FQGTGA. Trimming left V 3 bases short and J 11 bases short, with 11 bases between. The CDR3 spells CASSFGGAQQFF. CDR3 DNA: TGTGCCAGCAGCTTTGGGGGGGCTCAGCAGTTCTTC.

J is TRBJ2-7 and V is TRBV29-1; 8 positions agree with TRBD1. V was pared by 3 bases and J by 8 bases, with 12 bases of the junction left unmatched. Germline assignment: CDR1 SQVTM and CDR2 ANQGSEA. CDR3 size: 14 residues. The CDR3 DNA is TGCAGCGTTGAGGGCGGTGTGGGGACAGGACAGCAGTACTTC. Protein: CSVEGGVGTGQQYF.

CDR3 amino acids: CARTGPTYNEQFF. DNA of the CDR3: TGTGCCAGGACGGGACCTACTTACAATGAGCAGTTCTTC. This chain uses TRBV2 with TRBJ2-1; D may match TRBD1 or TRBD2 (5 bases each). CDR3 length: 13 residues. CDR1 SNHLY and CDR2 FYNNEI come from the germline V gene. Trimming cost V 9 bases and J 4 bases, with 13 bases left between them.